A selection of T cell receptor beta chains follows, all from one sample in a study of blood T cell repertoires in COVID-19. TCRdb's copy holds only in-frame clones and misses some; the assay was immunoSEQ multiplex PCR. The sample gives 150,000 to 200,000 clones, around 77% of which show up once; 15% to 20% is in the top ten. Sequenced sample: peripheral blood. The source is a man between 60 and 75 years old with active or convalescent COVID-19. CDR3s include the opening cysteine and the closing phenylalanine or tryptophan. Fields, in order: clone size, D gene, V gene, J gene, CDR3 protein, CDR3 DNA. D genes are given only for firm matches. Size tells how often a clone was seen (once, few, many) or the class of an expanded clone, and some rows leave it out.

clone_size: -
d_call: TRBD1
v_call: TRBV27
j_call: TRBJ2-1
cdr3_aa: CASSLRDRLSSYNEQFF
cdr3_nt: TGTGCCAGCAGTTTAAGGGACAGGTTGAGCTCCTACAATGAGCAGTTCTTC

clone_size: -
d_call: -
v_call: TRBV7-9
j_call: TRBJ1-1
cdr3_aa: CASSFQGNTEAFF
cdr3_nt: TGTGCCAGCAGTTTCCAGGGAAACACTGAAGCTTTCTTT

clone_size: -
d_call: -
v_call: TRBV29-1
j_call: TRBJ2-7
cdr3_aa: CSVSLLNRASSYEQYF
cdr3_nt: TGCAGCGTTTCTCTCCTTAACAGGGCCAGCTCCTACGAGCAGTACTTC

clone_size: -
d_call: -
v_call: TRBV6-5
j_call: TRBJ1-6
cdr3_aa: CASSYSNSSPLHF
cdr3_nt: TGTGCCAGCAGTTACAGCAACAGTTCACCCCTCCACTTT

clone_size: -
d_call: TRBD2
v_call: TRBV10-3
j_call: TRBJ2-3
cdr3_aa: CAISESPGGTDTQYF
cdr3_nt: TGTGCCATCAGTGAGTCTCCGGGAGGAACAGATACGCAGTATTTT

clone_size: -
d_call: -
v_call: TRBV3-1/TRBV3-2
j_call: TRBJ1-3
cdr3_aa: CASSQGGGPGNTIYF
cdr3_nt: TGTGCCAGCAGCCAAGGGGGGGGTCCTGGAAACACCATATATTTT

clone_size: -
d_call: -
v_call: TRBV5-1
j_call: TRBJ2-1
cdr3_aa: CASSNGLSPSYNEQFF
cdr3_nt: TGCGCCAGCAGCAACGGACTCAGCCCTTCCTACAATGAGCAGTTCTTC

clone_size: -
d_call: TRBD2
v_call: TRBV6-6
j_call: TRBJ2-5
cdr3_aa: CASSYSTSSTGETQYF
cdr3_nt: TGTGCCAGCAGTTACTCGACTAGCAGCACTGGGGAGACCCAGTACTTC

clone_size: -
d_call: TRBD2
v_call: TRBV7-2
j_call: TRBJ2-3
cdr3_aa: CASSLDGTRGGRDTQYF
cdr3_nt: TGTGCCAGCAGCTTAGACGGGACTAGGGGGGGGCGAGATACGCAGTATTTT

clone_size: -
d_call: TRBD1
v_call: TRBV6-5
j_call: TRBJ1-2
cdr3_aa: CASSSGQAWSGYTF
cdr3_nt: TGTGCCAGCAGTTCCGGACAGGCATGGTCGGGCTACACCTTC

clone_size: -
d_call: -
v_call: TRBV5-1
j_call: TRBJ1-4
cdr3_aa: CASGEQPNEKLFF
cdr3_nt: TGCGCCAGCGGTGAACAGCCAAATGAAAAACTGTTTTTT

clone_size: -
d_call: -
v_call: TRBV19
j_call: TRBJ1-2
cdr3_aa: CASSRRDYGYTF
cdr3_nt: TGTGCCAGTAGTAGGAGGGACTATGGCTACACCTTC

clone_size: -
d_call: -
v_call: TRBV27
j_call: TRBJ2-4
cdr3_aa: CASGEYKNIQYF
cdr3_nt: TGTGCCAGCGGGGAGTATAAAAACATTCAGTACTTC

clone_size: -
d_call: TRBD2
v_call: TRBV7-3
j_call: TRBJ2-1
cdr3_aa: CASGLAGYNEQFF
cdr3_nt: TGTGCCAGCGGACTAGCGGGGTACAATGAGCAGTTCTTC

clone_size: -
d_call: -
v_call: TRBV7-9
j_call: TRBJ1-2
cdr3_aa: CASSLVGWESNYGYTF
cdr3_nt: TGTGCCAGCAGCTTAGTAGGTTGGGAGTCTAACTATGGCTACACCTTC

clone_size: -
d_call: -
v_call: TRBV11-2
j_call: TRBJ2-4
cdr3_aa: CASSLLATLGITKNIQYF
cdr3_nt: TGTGCCAGCAGCTTATTGGCCACCCTGGGCATAACCAAAAACATTCAGTACTTC

clone_size: -
d_call: -
v_call: TRBV7-9
j_call: TRBJ1-2
cdr3_aa: CASSLIGTRYGYTF
cdr3_nt: TGTGCCAGCAGCTTAATCGGGACTCGCTATGGCTACACCTTC

clone_size: -
d_call: -
v_call: TRBV6-5
j_call: TRBJ1-6
cdr3_aa: CASSSDRNSPLHF
cdr3_nt: TGTGCCAGCAGCTCGGACAGAAATTCACCCCTCCACTTT

clone_size: -
d_call: TRBD2
v_call: TRBV18
j_call: TRBJ2-7
cdr3_aa: CASSPSTSGSYEQYF
cdr3_nt: TGTGCCAGCTCACCGTCGACTAGCGGGAGCTACGAGCAGTACTTC

clone_size: -
d_call: TRBD1
v_call: TRBV5-1
j_call: TRBJ2-7
cdr3_aa: CASSLGGTGTYEQYF
cdr3_nt: TGCGCCAGCAGCTTGGGGGGGACAGGGACCTACGAGCAGTACTTC

clone_size: -
d_call: -
v_call: TRBV9
j_call: TRBJ2-1
cdr3_aa: CASSVSLGLPYNEQFF
cdr3_nt: TGTGCCAGCAGCGTAAGCCTAGGACTTCCCTACAATGAGCAGTTCTTC

clone_size: -
d_call: TRBD2
v_call: TRBV13
j_call: TRBJ2-1
cdr3_aa: CASSLEASGGWSSYNEQFF
cdr3_nt: TGTGCCAGCAGCTTAGAAGCTAGCGGGGGATGGAGCTCCTACAATGAGCAGTTCTTC

clone_size: -
d_call: TRBD1
v_call: TRBV7-8
j_call: TRBJ2-2
cdr3_aa: CASSLKRQGGTGELFF
cdr3_nt: TGTGCCAGCAGCTTGAAGCGACAGGGGGGTACCGGGGAGCTGTTTTTT

clone_size: -
d_call: -
v_call: TRBV5-6
j_call: TRBJ1-5
cdr3_aa: CASSLWGGGQPQHF
cdr3_nt: TGTGCCAGCAGCTTGTGGGGAGGTGGGCAGCCCCAGCATTTT

clone_size: -
d_call: -
v_call: TRBV11-2
j_call: TRBJ2-7
cdr3_aa: CASSFSYEQYF
cdr3_nt: TGTGCCAGCAGCTTTTCTTACGAGCAGTACTTC

clone_size: once
d_call: -
v_call: TRBV5-1
j_call: TRBJ1-4
cdr3_aa: CASRVAGKSNEKLFF
cdr3_nt: TGCGCCAGCAGGGTAGCAGGGAAATCTAATGAAAAACTGTTTTTT

clone_size: -
d_call: TRBD1
v_call: TRBV4-3
j_call: TRBJ2-2
cdr3_aa: CASSQIQGVRLHGELFF
cdr3_nt: TGCGCCAGCAGCCAAATCCAGGGGGTAAGATTACACGGGGAGCTGTTTTTT

clone_size: -
d_call: -
v_call: TRBV4-2
j_call: TRBJ1-5
cdr3_aa: CASSQAGSNQPQHF
cdr3_nt: TGTGCCAGCAGCCAAGCAGGGTCCAATCAGCCCCAGCATTTT

clone_size: -
d_call: -
v_call: TRBV29-1
j_call: TRBJ2-2
cdr3_aa: CSVAQTNTGELFF
cdr3_nt: TGCAGCGTTGCCCAGACTAACACCGGGGAGCTGTTTTTT

clone_size: -
d_call: -
v_call: TRBV4-2
j_call: TRBJ1-5
cdr3_aa: CASSQENAGNQPQHF
cdr3_nt: TGTGCCAGCAGCCAAGAGAATGCAGGGAATCAGCCCCAGCATTTT

clone_size: -
d_call: -
v_call: TRBV20-1
j_call: TRBJ1-5
cdr3_aa: CSARAQPQHF
cdr3_nt: TGCAGTGCTAGGGCCCAGCCCCAGCATTTT

clone_size: once
d_call: -
v_call: TRBV5-4
j_call: TRBJ2-1
cdr3_aa: CASSLDRSNEQFF
cdr3_nt: TGTGCCAGCAGCTTGGACAGGTCGAATGAGCAGTTCTTC

clone_size: -
d_call: -
v_call: TRBV18
j_call: TRBJ2-7
cdr3_aa: CASSPPGGIYEQYF
cdr3_nt: TGTGCCAGCTCACCCCCTGGGGGGATCTACGAGCAGTACTTC

clone_size: -
d_call: -
v_call: TRBV28
j_call: TRBJ2-7
cdr3_aa: CASSLRGGGNEQYF
cdr3_nt: TGTGCCAGCAGTTTACGGGGAGGCGGCAACGAGCAGTACTTC

clone_size: -
d_call: TRBD2
v_call: TRBV5-6
j_call: TRBJ2-5
cdr3_aa: CASSPGGETQYF
cdr3_nt: TGTGCCAGCAGCCCGGGAGGGGAGACCCAGTACTTC

clone_size: -
d_call: TRBD2
v_call: TRBV5-6
j_call: TRBJ2-3
cdr3_aa: CASSLSGSGTDTQYF
cdr3_nt: TGTGCCAGCAGCCTTAGCGGGAGCGGCACAGATACGCAGTATTTT

clone_size: few
d_call: TRBD2
v_call: TRBV5-1
j_call: TRBJ2-1
cdr3_aa: CASSALAGYNEQFF
cdr3_nt: TGCGCCAGCAGCGCCCTAGCGGGATACAATGAGCAGTTCTTC

clone_size: -
d_call: -
v_call: TRBV11-2
j_call: TRBJ1-2
cdr3_aa: CASSLGRTGRAVIYGYTF
cdr3_nt: TGTGCCAGCAGCTTAGGCAGAACAGGGCGCGCGGTCATCTATGGCTACACCTTC

clone_size: -
d_call: TRBD1
v_call: TRBV28
j_call: TRBJ1-6
cdr3_aa: CATLTPPGQGAYNSPLHF
cdr3_nt: TGTGCCACCCTAACCCCCCCCGGACAGGGGGCATATAATTCACCCCTCCACTTT

clone_size: few
d_call: -
v_call: TRBV9
j_call: TRBJ1-4
cdr3_aa: CASSVGLDEKLFF
cdr3_nt: TGTGCCAGCAGCGTAGGGCTAGATGAAAAACTGTTTTTT

clone_size: few
d_call: -
v_call: TRBV28
j_call: TRBJ1-1
cdr3_aa: CASRRSRGGVDAFF
cdr3_nt: TGTGCCAGCCGACGTTCCCGCGGAGGAGTGGACGCTTTCTTT

clone_size: -
d_call: -
v_call: TRBV28
j_call: TRBJ1-6
cdr3_aa: CASSGRLIPLHF
cdr3_nt: TGTGCCAGCAGTGGGCGCTTAATTCCCCTCCACTTT

clone_size: -
d_call: TRBD2
v_call: TRBV11-2
j_call: TRBJ2-1
cdr3_aa: CASSRGTSGRYVHEQFF
cdr3_nt: TGTGCCAGCAGCAGGGGGACTAGCGGGAGGTATGTCCATGAGCAGTTCTTC

clone_size: -
d_call: TRBD1
v_call: TRBV7-9
j_call: TRBJ2-7
cdr3_aa: CASSPTGTSSYEQYF
cdr3_nt: TGTGCCAGCAGCCCGACAGGGACCAGCTCCTACGAGCAGTACTTC

clone_size: -
d_call: TRBD1
v_call: TRBV24-1
j_call: TRBJ2-7
cdr3_aa: CATSGGTGSGYEQYF
cdr3_nt: TGTGCCACCAGTGGCGGGACAGGTTCGGGATACGAGCAGTACTTC

clone_size: once
d_call: TRBD1
v_call: TRBV5-1
j_call: TRBJ2-7
cdr3_aa: CASSLEGQGTAYEQYF
cdr3_nt: TGCGCCAGCAGCTTGGAGGGACAGGGGACAGCCTACGAGCAGTACTTC

clone_size: -
d_call: -
v_call: TRBV7-3
j_call: TRBJ1-2
cdr3_aa: CASSLNPGNYGYTF
cdr3_nt: TGTGCCAGCAGCTTAAACCCGGGTAACTATGGCTACACCTTC

clone_size: few
d_call: -
v_call: TRBV7-2
j_call: TRBJ2-3
cdr3_aa: CASSPGTLGGDTQYF
cdr3_nt: TGTGCCAGCAGCCCAGGGACACTTGGCGGAGATACGCAGTATTTT

clone_size: -
d_call: TRBD1
v_call: TRBV28
j_call: TRBJ2-5
cdr3_aa: CASISTGGLQETQYF
cdr3_nt: TGTGCCAGCATCTCAACAGGGGGCCTCCAAGAGACCCAGTACTTC

clone_size: -
d_call: TRBD2
v_call: TRBV4-2
j_call: TRBJ2-2
cdr3_aa: CASSHSGDTGELFF
cdr3_nt: TGTGCCAGCAGCCATAGCGGGGACACCGGGGAGCTGTTTTTT